This T cell receptor beta chain was profiled in a study of blood T cell repertoires in COVID-19. Study-level background: Researchers got acute and convalescent COVID-19 samples from the United States, Italy and Spain.

The protocol was immunoSEQ multiplex PCR, while the TCRdb copy is restricted to in-frame clones and leaves out a portion. The sample has 130,000 or so clones, roughly 80% seen once. Participants were placed into cohorts based on the clinical history they reported. Among Cohort 3 donors, those recovered had two negative PCRs, clearance, or symptom resolution. V gave up 3 bases and J gave up 1 base, with 7 bases separating them. The CDR3 is 14 residues long. Germline V gene data show CDR1 as SQVTM and CDR2 as ANQGSEA. The receptor comes from a man aged 50-60 years who had recovered from COVID-19. The V and J genes are TRBV29-1 and TRBJ2-6; weak D call: TRBD2 (5 bases). The sequenced material came from PBMCs or T cells enriched from blood (not recorded which). As DNA, the CDR3 is TGCAGCGTTGATTCGGGATCTGGGGCCAACGTCCTGACTTTC. Residues: CSVDSGSGANVLTF.